This T cell receptor (beta chain) was found in a study of PD-L1 blockade in urothelial cancer. Per germline, CDR1 SGDLS and CDR2 YYNGEE. V trimming: 0 bases; J trimming: 7 bases; junction bases outside the gene matches: 3. This CDR3 is built from 14 residues. Assay used: immunoSEQ multiplex PCR; TCRdb lists only in-frame clones, some missing. There are approximately 15,000 clones in the sample; 75% to 90% occur only once, and under 6.5% lies in the top ten. Comment on this clone: The sample has other DNA sequences that encode this CDR3 too.

The chain uses TRBV9 and TRBJ2-7, with TRBD2 identical over 11 bases. Sequencing was performed on PBMCs, taken around atezolizumab (anti-PD-L1) treatment. This clonotype was sampled from a man aged 50 to 59 with urothelial cancer. In DNA form, the CDR3 reads TGTGCCAGCAGCGTAGGGCTAGCGGGGGGAGAGCAGTACTTC. It translates to CASSVGLAGGEQYF.